This T cell receptor beta chain derives from a study of blood T cell repertoires in COVID-19. On the study more broadly: Specimens from acute and convalescent COVID-19 originated in the United States, Italy and Spain. In each case, the material was cDNA or gDNA derived from T cells, B-cell-depleted T cells, or PBMCs.

Authors' analysis steps: From reference gene primer amplification, estimates of nucleated cell counts were derived. Measured with immunoSEQ multiplex PCR; TCRdb has only the in-frame clones, and not every one. The V and J calls and clone size come from that table; D and trimming were worked out from the DNA. This sample has around 84,000 clones; over 80% occur once, and the top ten carry under 20%. This CDR3 region has 15 residues. The V end lost 1 base, the J end lost 5 bases, and 12 bases lay between the germline ends. CDR1 SGHAT and CDR2 FQNNGV come from the germline V gene. The rearrangement joins TRBV11-2 to TRBJ2-1; perhaps TRBD2 as D (6 bases). The source is an elderly man with active or convalescent COVID-19. Sequencing was carried out using peripheral blood. CDR3 loop: CASSLGRGRHNEQFF. The CDR3 DNA reads TGTGCCAGCAGCTTAGGGAGGGGCAGGCACAATGAGCAGTTCTTC. The variable domain in full, with the rest retrieved from reference TRBV11-2 and TRBJ2-1, is EAGVAQSPRYKIIEKRQSVAFWCNPISGHATLYWYQQILGQGPKLLIQFQNNGVVDDSQLPKDRFSAERLKGVDSTLKIQPAKLEDSAVYLCASSLGRGRHNEQFFGPGTRLTVL.